This entry lists 6 T cell receptor beta chains sequenced from one sample in a study of shared clonotypes between healthy human individuals (dated by TCRdb to the early 2020s). The library was generated by the immunoSEQ multiplex PCR assay. TCRdb took over this immuneACCESS table, retaining in-frame rearrangements with V and J assigned. Such tables are incomplete; in checked studies, under half of the missing clones stem from an unresolved V gene, and the remainder is unexplained. The sample table contains about 1 million clones; only one count was recorded for roughly 80% of them. 1.4% to 1.5% of the sample lies in the top ten. What was sequenced was memory CD4+ T cells sorted from blood. The cell subset or site tag for this specimen amounts to: CD45RA-negative fraction. Every receptor here comes from a man between 18 and 35 years old in good health.

This chain connects TRBV6-5 to TRBJ2-7; 9 bases fit TRBD1. V was pared by 6 bases and J by 9 bases, with 12 bases of the junction left unmatched. Germline-derived CDR1 and CDR2 are MNHEY and SVGAGI. CDR3 length: 14 residues. The CDR3 DNA reads TGTGCCAGCAGCCGCCGGGACAGGGCCACAGGGCAGTACTTC. Residues: CASSRRDRATGQYF.

This clone has only a few counts. The J gene is TRBJ2-3, the V gene TRBV5-1; 9 bases match TRBD1. The germline CDR1 and CDR2 sequences are SGHRS and YFSETQ. J lost 3 bases, V lost 4 bases, and 9 bases had no gene match. This CDR3 is built from 16 residues. In DNA, the CDR3 is TGCGCCAGCAGCCTGAAGGGTGGACAGGGGACAGATACGCAGTATTTT. It yields the protein CASSLKGGQGTDTQYF. Full variable domain (outside the CDR3, taken from reference TRBV5-1 and TRBJ2-3): KAGVTQTPRYLIKTRGQQVTLSCSPISGHRSVSWYQQTPGQGLQFLFEYFSETQRNKGNFPGRFSGRQFSNSRSEMNVSTLELGDSALYLCASSLKGGQGTDTQYFGPGTRLTVL.

This chain uses TRBV10-3 with TRBJ2-3; possible D gene TRBD1, 6 bases. The V gene lost 7 bases and the J gene lost 11 bases, with 19 bases spanning the gap. Per germline, CDR1 ENHRY and CDR2 SYGVKD. The CDR3 sequence is 13 residues long. As DNA, the CDR3 is TGTGCCATCAATGGCTTACAGGGAAATAGGCAGTATTTT. Translating it yields CAINGLQGNRQYF.

This clone was observed a handful of times. This sequence joins TRBV2 and TRBJ1-2; 7 positions agree with TRBD1. V shed 4 bases, J shed 8 bases, and the junction held 7 bases outside the gene matches. The length of the CDR3 is 13 residues. CDR1 is SNHLY, CDR2 FYNNEI, per germline. The CDR3 protein is CASSVQGNEGYTF. CDR3 nucleotides: TGTGCCAGCAGTGTACAGGGGAATGAAGGCTACACCTTC.

This clone has just a few counts. The rearrangement links TRBV28 to TRBJ1-1, with D possibly TRBD1 on 6 matching bases. CDR3 length equals 16 residues. V lost 2 bases and J 3 bases, leaving 16 bases between the germline ends. In germline, CDR1 is MDHEN, CDR2 SYDVKM. CDR3 in amino acids: CASSLGFGRGDTEAFF. The CDR3 DNA sequence: TGTGCCAGCAGTTTAGGCTTTGGCAGGGGAGACACTGAAGCTTTCTTT.

The chain carries TRBV10-1 and TRBJ2-3, with 7 bases lining up with TRBD2. The germline V gene has CDR1 WNHNN and CDR2 SYGVQD (reference sequence). V shed 4 bases, J shed 0 bases, and the junction held 7 bases outside the gene matches. There are 16 residues in the CDR3. The CDR3 reads CASSGKGAGSTDTQYF. CDR3 coding DNA: TGCGCCAGCAGTGGAAAGGGAGCGGGGAGCACAGATACGCAGTATTTT.